A single sample gave rise to the 13 T cell receptor beta chains below, sequenced in a study of identical twins (dated by TCRdb to 2015 to 2016). The library was produced with 5' RACE. The reads were generated on an Illumina HiSeq 2000. TCRdb's own reprocessing of the public reads used fastp at Q25 and MiXCR and kept productive beta chains. Every CDR3 protein is listed once, alongside the most common genes and DNA of its rows. The sample table records 120,000 to 150,000 distinct CDR3 sequences; 3.5% of these occur just once. 8.1% of the sample is in the top ten clones. The sequenced sample was memory T cells sorted from blood. This sample's cell subset or site label indicates: CD45RO+ enriched T cells. The receptors derive from a man between 18 and 35 years old in good health.

This clonotype was detected many times. The genes are TRBV6-1 and TRBJ2-2, with D tentatively TRBD2 (5 bases). This CDR3 is 13 amino acids long. V was cut by 6 bases and J by 8 bases, with 13 bases left in between. Per the germline V gene, CDR1 is MNHNS and CDR2 is SASEGT. This CDR3 reads CASSRTGLGELFF. The CDR3 DNA follows: TGTGCCAGCAGCCGCACGGGGTTGGGGGAGCTGTTTTTT.

This clonotype was counted ten times or more. The V and J genes are TRBV7-8 and TRBJ2-1; 11 bases match TRBD2. CDR1 SGHVS and CDR2 FQNEAQ come from the germline V gene. The CDR3 loop spans 20 amino acids. V lost 4 bases to trimming and J lost 0 bases; unmatched junction nucleotides: 14. CDR3 coding DNA: TGTGCCAGCAGCTCCCCCAAGGGACTAGCGGTCCCGAGCTCCTACAATGAGCAGTTCTTC. Its protein product is CASSSPKGLAVPSSYNEQFF.

This rearrangement joins TRBV4-3 to TRBJ2-6; D uncertain. Germline CDR1 reads LGHNA; CDR2 reads YSLEER. Between the trimmed V and J ends, which lost 0 bases and 0 bases, there was a span of 6 bases. The CDR3 contains 16 residues. CDR3 DNA sequence: TGCGCCAGCAGCCAAGATTTGTTCTCTGGGGCCAACGTCCTGACTTTC. The encoded protein is CASSQDLFSGANVLTF.

At least ten counts were recorded for this clonotype. J is TRBJ1-6 and V is TRBV20-1; possible D gene TRBD1, 6 bases. Deletions cut 0 bases from V and 5 bases from J, with 14 bases between. Germline assignment: CDR1 DFQATT and CDR2 SNEGSKA (reference sequence). This CDR3 contains 16 residues. The CDR3 coding sequence is TGCAGTGCTAGAGATGGGCTGACAGGAGATAATTCACCCCTCCACTTT. Residues: CSARDGLTGDNSPLHF.

This clonotype was observed many times. This chain's CDR3 is CASSGLAGNTDTQYF. The CDR3 bases are TGTGCCAGCAGCGGACTAGCGGGAAACACAGATACGCAGTATTTT. The rearrangement joins TRBV6-1 to TRBJ2-3, with 12 bases fitting TRBD2. CDR1 and CDR2 (germline): MNHNS, SASEGT. V gave up 6 bases and J gave up 2 bases; unmatched junction bases: 3. This CDR3 comprises 15 residues.

At least ten counts were recorded for this clonotype. J is TRBJ2-5 and V is TRBV5-1; perhaps D is TRBD1 or TRBD2 (5 bases each). Trimming shortened V by 0 bases and J by 2 bases, and 17 bases separated the two germline ends. From germline, CDR1 is SGHRS and CDR2 YFSETQ. The CDR3 length is 17 residues. CDR3 DNA sequence: TGCGCCAGCAGCTTGGTGCGAGGGGCCTCGGAACAAGAGACCCAGTACTTC. Protein sequence: CASSLVRGASEQETQYF.

This clonotype came up many times. The chain combines TRBV5-1 with TRBJ2-5; D gene uncertain. CDR3 size: 12 residues. Trimming took off 4 bases at V and 0 bases at J, with 4 bases between the two ends. From germline, CDR1 is SGHRS and CDR2 YFSETQ. CDR3 in amino acids: CASSEYQETQYF. The CDR3 DNA is TGCGCCAGCAGCGAGTACCAAGAGACCCAGTACTTC.

This clonotype appeared many times. The chain links TRBV3-1 to TRBJ1-3, with D uncertain. Germline lookup yields CDR1 LGHDT and CDR2 YNNKEL (reference sequence). The V end was cut by 0 bases, the J end by 0 bases, with 9 bases between. This CDR3 contains 16 residues. This CDR3 reads CASSQDRGSSGNTIYF. DNA of the CDR3: TGTGCCAGCAGCCAAGATCGCGGCAGCTCTGGAAACACCATATATTTT.

V gene TRBV20-1 combines with J gene TRBJ2-4, with TRBD1 as a possible D gene (5 bases). This CDR3 comprises 12 residues. Per germline, CDR1 DFQATT and CDR2 SNEGSKA (reference sequence). V was clipped by 3 bases and J by 7 bases, with 10 bases between them. The CDR3 DNA reads TGCAGTGCTAGGGAAGGGGCCAACATTCAGTACTTC. It codes for CSAREGANIQYF.

This clonotype has a count of ten or more. CDR3 amino acids: CASSLPFGQGTKTQYF. The CDR3 bases are TGTGCCAGCAGCCTGCCATTCGGACAGGGCACGAAGACCCAGTACTTC. The chain couples TRBV5-8 to TRBJ2-5; 8 bases agree with TRBD1. The germline gives CDR1 SGHTS, CDR2 YDEGEE. The CDR3 is made up of 16 amino acids. Trimming at V came to 4 bases and at J to 6 bases, leaving 14 bases not matched to a gene.

This clonotype has ten or more counts. V gene TRBV5-6 combines with J gene TRBJ2-2, with 7 positions matching TRBD2. V trimming: 2 bases; J trimming: 5 bases; junction bases outside the gene matches: 6. The CDR3 totals 15 residues. Germline assignment: CDR1 SGHDT and CDR2 YYEEEE. This CDR3 is CASSLTGGRTGELFF. The CDR3 DNA reads TGTGCCAGCAGCTTAACGGGAGGAAGGACCGGGGAGCTGTTTTTT.

This clonotype occurred many times. The chain carries TRBV2 and TRBJ2-2; 10 bases align to TRBD2. The CDR3 loop spans 13 amino acids. The ends lost 4 bases at V and 9 bases at J; junction bases unmatched: 2. The germline gives CDR1 SNHLY, CDR2 FYNNEI. Here the CDR3 DNA reads TGTGCCAGCAGTGTAGCGGGAGGTCGGGAGCTGTTTTTT. This codes for CASSVAGGRELFF.

This clonotype was observed many times. The rearrangement joins TRBV19 to TRBJ1-6; D is undetermined. CDR3 length: 15 residues. Deletions cut 7 bases from V and 7 bases from J, with 17 bases between. Germline CDR1 is LNHDA and CDR2 is SQIVND (reference sequence). The CDR3 DNA sequence: TGTGCCAGTAAGGAATCTAGGACGCTCAATTCACCCCTCCACTTT. Its protein product is CASKESRTLNSPLHF.